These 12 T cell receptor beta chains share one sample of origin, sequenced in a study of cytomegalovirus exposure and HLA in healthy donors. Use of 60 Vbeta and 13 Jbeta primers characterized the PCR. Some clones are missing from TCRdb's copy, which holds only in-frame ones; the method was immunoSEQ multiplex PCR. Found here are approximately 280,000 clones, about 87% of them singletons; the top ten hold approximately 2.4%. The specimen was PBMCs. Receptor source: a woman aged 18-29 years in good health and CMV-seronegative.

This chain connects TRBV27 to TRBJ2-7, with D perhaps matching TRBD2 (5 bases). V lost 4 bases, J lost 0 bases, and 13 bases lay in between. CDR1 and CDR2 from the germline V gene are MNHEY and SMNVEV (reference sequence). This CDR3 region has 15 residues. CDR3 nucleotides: TGTGCCAGCAGTTACGCGGGCCCCGGCTCCTACGAGCAGTACTTC. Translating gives CASSYAGPGSYEQYF.

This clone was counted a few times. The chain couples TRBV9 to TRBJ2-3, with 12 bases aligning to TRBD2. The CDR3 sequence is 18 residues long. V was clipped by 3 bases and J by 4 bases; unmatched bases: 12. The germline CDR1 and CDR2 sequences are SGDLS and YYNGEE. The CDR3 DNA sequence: TGTGCCAGCAGCGCAGGGTCTAGCGGGGGGGCGGTTGCAGATACGCAGTATTTT. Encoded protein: CASSAGSSGGAVADTQYF.

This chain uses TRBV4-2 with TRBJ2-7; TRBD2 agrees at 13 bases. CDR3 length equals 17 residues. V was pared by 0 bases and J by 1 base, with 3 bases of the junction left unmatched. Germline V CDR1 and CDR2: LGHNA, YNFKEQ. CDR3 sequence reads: CASSQDSTSGGSYEQYF. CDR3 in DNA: TGTGCCAGCAGCCAAGATTCGACTAGCGGGGGGTCCTACGAGCAGTACTTC.

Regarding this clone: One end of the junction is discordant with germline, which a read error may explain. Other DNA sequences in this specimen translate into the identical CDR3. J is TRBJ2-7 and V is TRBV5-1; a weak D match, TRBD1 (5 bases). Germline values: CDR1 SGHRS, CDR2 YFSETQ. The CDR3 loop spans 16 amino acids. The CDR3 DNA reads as TGCGCCAGCAGCTTGGCTCCCCAGGGTGACGTCGACGAGCAGTATTTC. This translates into CASSLAPQGDVDEQYF.

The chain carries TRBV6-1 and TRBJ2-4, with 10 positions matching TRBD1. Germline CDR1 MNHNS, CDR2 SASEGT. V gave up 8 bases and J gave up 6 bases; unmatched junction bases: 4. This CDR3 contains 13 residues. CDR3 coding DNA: TGTGCCAGCCAGGGACAGGGGACAAACATTCAGTACTTC. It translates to CASQGQGTNIQYF.

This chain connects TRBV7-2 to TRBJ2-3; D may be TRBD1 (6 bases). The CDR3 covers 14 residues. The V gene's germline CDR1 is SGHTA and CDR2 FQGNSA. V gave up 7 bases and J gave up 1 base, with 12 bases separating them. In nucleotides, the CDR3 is TGTGCCAGCACCCAACAGGGAGGCACAGATACGCAGTATTTT. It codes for CASTQQGGTDTQYF.

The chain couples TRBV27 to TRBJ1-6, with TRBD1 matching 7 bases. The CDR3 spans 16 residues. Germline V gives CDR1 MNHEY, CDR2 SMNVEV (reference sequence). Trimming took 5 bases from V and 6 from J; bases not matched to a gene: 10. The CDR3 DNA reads TGTGCCAGCAGTCAACGGACAGGCTTCACTAATTCACCCCTCCACTTT. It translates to CASSQRTGFTNSPLHF.

CDR3 DNA sequence: TGTGCCAGCAGCTTAGGGGGGACAACGGATGGCTACACCTTC. Its protein product is CASSLGGTTDGYTF. V is TRBV7-9 and J is TRBJ1-2; a possible D gene is TRBD1 (6 bases). The CDR3 is 14 amino acids. CDR1 SEHNR and CDR2 FQNEAQ come from the germline V gene (reference sequence). V lost 1 base and J 6 bases, leaving 12 bases between the germline ends.

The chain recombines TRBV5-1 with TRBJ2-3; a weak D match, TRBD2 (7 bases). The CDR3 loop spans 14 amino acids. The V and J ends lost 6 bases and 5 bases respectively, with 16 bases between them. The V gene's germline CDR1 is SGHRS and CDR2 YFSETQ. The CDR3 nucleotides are TGCGCCAGCACCCGGGGGGCCCGGGAAGATACGCAGTATTTT. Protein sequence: CASTRGAREDTQYF.

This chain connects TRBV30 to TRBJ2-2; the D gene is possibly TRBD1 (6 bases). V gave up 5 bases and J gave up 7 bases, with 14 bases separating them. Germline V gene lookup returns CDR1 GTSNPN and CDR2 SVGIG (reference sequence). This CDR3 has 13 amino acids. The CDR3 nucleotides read TGTGCCTGGTCGGGACAAGCGATCGGGGAGCTGTTTTTT. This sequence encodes CAWSGQAIGELFF.

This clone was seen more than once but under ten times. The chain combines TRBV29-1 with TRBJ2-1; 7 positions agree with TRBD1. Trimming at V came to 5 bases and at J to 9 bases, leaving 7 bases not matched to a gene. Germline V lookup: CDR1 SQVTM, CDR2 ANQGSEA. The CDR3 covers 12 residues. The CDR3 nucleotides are TGCAGCGTTTATCTAGCAGGGGGTGAGCAGTTCTTC. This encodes CSVYLAGGEQFF.

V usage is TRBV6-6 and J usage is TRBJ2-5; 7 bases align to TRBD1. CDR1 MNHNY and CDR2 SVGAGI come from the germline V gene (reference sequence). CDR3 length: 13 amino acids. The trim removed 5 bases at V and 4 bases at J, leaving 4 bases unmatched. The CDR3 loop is CASSPGQLETQYF. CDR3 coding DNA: TGTGCCAGCAGTCCGGGACAGTTAGAGACCCAGTACTTC.